Listed below are T cell receptor beta chains from one sample, sequenced in a study of T cells in localized non-small cell lung cancer. Some clones are missing from TCRdb's copy, which holds only in-frame ones; the method was immunoSEQ multiplex PCR. The sample holds 70,000 or so clones, about 88% seen once. Sequenced here: peripheral blood, sampled before any cancer treatment. All receptors come from an older female donor with stage I lung adenocarcinoma. The CDR3 runs from the conserved cysteine through the conserved F or W. The order of the fields is J gene, clone size, D gene, V gene, CDR3 protein, CDR3 DNA. A D gene is named only where the DNA matches it firmly. Expanded clones get a size class; other rows say once, few or many, or leave the size out.

>TRBJ1-1|.|.|TRBV5-6
CASSLQITSNTEAFF
TGTGCCAGCAGCTTACAGATAACTTCGAACACTGAAGCTTTCTTT
>TRBJ1-4|.|TRBD1|TRBV5-5
CASSFGQGNEKLFF
TGTGCCAGCAGCTTCGGACAGGGGAATGAAAAACTGTTTTTT
>TRBJ2-5|.|TRBD2|TRBV14
CASRPTSGQETQYF
TGTGCCAGCAGGCCAACTAGCGGCCAAGAGACCCAGTACTTC
>TRBJ2-2|few|TRBD2|TRBV9
CASSVSASGGAATGELFF
TGTGCCAGCAGCGTATCCGCTAGCGGGGGGGCCGCCACCGGGGAGCTGTTTTTT
>TRBJ2-1|.|TRBD1|TRBV19
CASSSRQGRNEQFF
TGTGCCAGTAGTAGCAGACAGGGGAGGAATGAGCAGTTCTTC
>TRBJ1-3|.|.|TRBV19
CASRFHGGTSGNTIYF
TGTGCCAGTCGATTCCATGGGGGGACCTCTGGAAACACCATATATTTT
>TRBJ1-2|.|.|TRBV19
CASSGAGRIPNYGYTF
TGTGCCAGTAGTGGGGCAGGGAGGATCCCTAACTATGGCTACACCTTC
>TRBJ2-1|.|.|TRBV4-1
CASSRDNEQFF
TGCGCCAGCAGCCGGGACAATGAGCAGTTCTTC
>TRBJ1-2|many|.|TRBV19
CASSINDNNYGYTF
TGTGCCAGTAGTATAAACGACAATAACTATGGCTACACCTTC
>TRBJ2-1|.|.|TRBV5-4
CASSLAEAGNEQFF
TGTGCCAGCAGCTTGGCGGAAGCCGGGAATGAGCAGTTCTTC
>TRBJ1-2|medium-sized|TRBD1|TRBV29-1
CSAKGTGGNYGYTF
TGCAGCGCAAAAGGGACAGGGGGCAACTATGGCTACACCTTC
>TRBJ2-5|.|.|TRBV6-1
CASSGGGTVKTQYF
TGTGCCAGCAGTGGAGGAGGGACAGTGAAGACCCAGTACTTC
>TRBJ1-5|.|.|TRBV14
CASSLQGNNQPQHF
TGTGCCAGCAGCCTACAGGGAAACAATCAGCCCCAGCATTTT
>TRBJ2-4|.|TRBD1|TRBV29-1
CSARTGTKNIQYF
TGCAGCGCCCGGACAGGCACCAAAAACATTCAGTACTTC
>TRBJ1-3|.|.|TRBV9
CASSVDGRNTIYF
TGTGCCAGCAGCGTAGACGGACGAAACACCATATATTTT
>TRBJ1-5|.|.|TRBV6-1
CASSTIGWQPQHF
TGTGCCAGCAGTACGATCGGGTGGCAGCCCCAGCATTTT
>TRBJ1-1|.|.|TRBV29-1
CSADSQVTTEAFF
TGCAGCGCCGATAGTCAGGTGACGACTGAAGCTTTCTTT
>TRBJ2-5|.|.|TRBV9
CASSVGWGEETQYF
TGTGCCAGCAGCGTAGGCTGGGGTGAAGAGACCCAGTACTTC
>TRBJ1-2|.|.|TRBV11-3
CASSHGEGGGYTF
TGTGCCAGCAGCCACGGGGAGGGTGGTGGCTACACCTTC
>TRBJ2-5|.|.|TRBV7-3
CASSLRREETQYF
TGTGCCAGCAGCCTCAGGAGGGAAGAGACCCAGTACTTC
>TRBJ2-7|once|TRBD1|TRBV6-6
CASSTTRTGSSYEQYF
TGTGCCAGCAGTACAACCAGGACAGGGAGCTCCTACGAGCAGTACTTC
>TRBJ2-1|once|TRBD2|TRBV5-1
CASSLARLAGGSSYNEQFF
TGCGCCAGCAGCTTGGCCCGGCTAGCGGGAGGTAGCTCCTACAATGAGCAGTTCTTC
>TRBJ2-7|.|TRBD2|TRBV27
CASSSTSGRGHEQYF
TGTGCCAGCAGCTCGACTAGCGGGAGGGGCCACGAGCAGTACTTC
>TRBJ1-6|.|TRBD1|TRBV19
CASSRQGAAMNNSPLHF
TGTGCCAGTAGTCGCCAGGGGGCCGCTATGAATAATTCACCCCTCCACTTT
>TRBJ1-2|.|TRBD1|TRBV29-1
CSVGTTGGGGYTF
TGCAGCGTTGGTACGACAGGGGGAGGTGGCTACACCTTC
>TRBJ2-1|.|TRBD2|TRBV5-1
CASSWGREGTRGYNEQFF
TGCGCCAGCAGCTGGGGGCGGGAGGGGACGCGGGGATACAATGAGCAGTTCTTC
>TRBJ2-1|.|.|TRBV10-3
CASSRFNGQPPIYNEQFF
TGTGCCAGCAGCCGGTTTAATGGACAGCCGCCGATCTACAATGAGCAGTTCTTC
>TRBJ2-1|few|TRBD2|TRBV28
CASSLPLAWVDNEQFF
TGTGCCAGCAGTTTACCACTAGCGTGGGTTGACAATGAGCAGTTCTTC
>TRBJ1-6|.|.|TRBV5-1
CASRPGAAYNSPLHF
TGCGCCAGCAGACCCGGGGCAGCCTATAATTCACCCCTCCACTTT
>TRBJ2-3|.|.|TRBV5-1
CASRPRQATDTQYF
TGCGCCAGCAGACCCCGACAGGCTACAGATACGCAGTATTTT
>TRBJ1-4|.|TRBD1|TRBV5-5
CASSSGQGANEKLFF
TGTGCCAGCAGCTCTGGACAGGGAGCTAATGAAAAACTGTTTTTT
>TRBJ2-7|.|TRBD1|TRBV5-6
CASSRTGGGYEQYF
TGTGCCAGCAGCAGGACAGGAGGTGGATACGAGCAGTACTTC
>TRBJ1-6|.|TRBD1|TRBV5-4
CASSAGTGRSPLHF
TGTGCCAGCAGCGCCGGGACAGGGAGATCACCCCTCCACTTT
>TRBJ1-1|.|TRBD1|TRBV5-4
CASQRSTGIILNTEAFF
TGTGCCAGCCAAAGATCGACAGGGATTATTTTGAACACTGAAGCTTTCTTT
>TRBJ1-4|few|.|TRBV27
CASTSPGGGLEKLFF
TGTGCCAGCACCTCACCCGGTGGGGGGCTTGAAAAACTGTTTTTT
>TRBJ1-1|few|.|TRBV19
CASSRWGTEAFF
TGTGCCAGTAGTCGCTGGGGCACTGAAGCTTTCTTT
>TRBJ2-3|few|.|TRBV4-3
CASSQAPAGKDTQYF
TGCGCCAGCAGCCAAGCTCCAGCGGGTAAAGATACGCAGTATTTT
>TRBJ1-2|few|.|TRBV5-1
CASSLALDGYTF
TGCGCCAGCAGCTTGGCTCTTGATGGCTACACCTTC
>TRBJ1-1|few|.|TRBV29-1
CSAHHGNTEAFF
TGCAGCGCCCACCACGGTAACACTGAAGCTTTCTTT
>TRBJ2-7|.|.|TRBV7-8
CASSFRGSYEQYF
TGTGCCAGCAGCTTTAGAGGCTCCTACGAGCAGTACTTC
>TRBJ2-2|few|.|TRBV5-6
CASSLGRANTGELFF
TGTGCCAGCAGCTTGGGACGCGCGAACACCGGGGAGCTGTTTTTT
>TRBJ2-1|.|TRBD1|TRBV27
CASSLLGQGVDNEQFF
TGTGCCAGCAGTTTATTGGGACAGGGGGTGGACAATGAGCAGTTCTTC
>TRBJ2-7|once|TRBD1|TRBV7-2
CASSLRGDRGPPYEQYF
TGTGCCAGCAGCTTAAGAGGAGACAGGGGGCCCCCCTACGAGCAGTACTTC
>TRBJ2-5|.|.|TRBV5-1
CASSLTFQETQYF
TGCGCCAGCAGCTTGACTTTCCAAGAGACCCAGTACTTC
>TRBJ1-2|.|.|TRBV28
CASRTDLNYGYTF
TGTGCCAGCAGAACGGACTTAAACTATGGCTACACCTTC
>TRBJ1-2|.|.|TRBV6-6
CASSYGTANYGYTF
TGTGCCAGCAGTTACGGGACGGCTAACTATGGCTACACCTTC
>TRBJ1-5|few|.|TRBV28
CASSPQGQPQHF
TGTGCCAGCAGTCCCCAAGGACAGCCCCAGCATTTT
>TRBJ2-7|.|TRBD1|TRBV11-3
CASSQTQGGEQYF
TGTGCCAGCAGCCAAACACAGGGGGGCGAGCAGTACTTC
>TRBJ2-2|.|.|TRBV7-7
CASSLVYKNTGELFF
TGTGCTAGCAGCTTAGTTTACAAGAACACCGGGGAGCTGTTTTTT
>TRBJ1-5|once|.|TRBV29-1
CSGSRAHSNQPQHF
TGCAGCGGCTCAAGGGCTCATAGCAATCAGCCCCAGCATTTT
>TRBJ2-7|.|.|TRBV7-2
CASSLAPGEPYEQYF
TGTGCCAGCAGCTTAGCACCGGGAGAGCCCTACGAGCAGTACTTC
>TRBJ2-7|few|.|TRBV7-8
CASSLAEGLVDEQYF
TGTGCCAGCAGCTTAGCTGAAGGGTTAGTTGACGAGCAGTACTTC